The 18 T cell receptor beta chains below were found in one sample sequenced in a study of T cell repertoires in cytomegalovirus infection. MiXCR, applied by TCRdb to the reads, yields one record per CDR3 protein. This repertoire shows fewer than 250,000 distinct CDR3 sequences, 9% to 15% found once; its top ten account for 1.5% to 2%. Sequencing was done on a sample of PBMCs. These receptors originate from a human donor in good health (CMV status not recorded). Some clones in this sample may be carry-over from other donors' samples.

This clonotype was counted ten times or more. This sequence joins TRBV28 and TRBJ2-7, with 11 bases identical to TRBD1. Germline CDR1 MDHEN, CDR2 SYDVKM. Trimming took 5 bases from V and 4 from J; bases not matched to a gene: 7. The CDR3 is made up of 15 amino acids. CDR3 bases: TGTGCCAGCAGTAACCGGGACAGGGGGTATTACGAGCAGTACTTC. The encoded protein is CASSNRDRGYYEQYF.

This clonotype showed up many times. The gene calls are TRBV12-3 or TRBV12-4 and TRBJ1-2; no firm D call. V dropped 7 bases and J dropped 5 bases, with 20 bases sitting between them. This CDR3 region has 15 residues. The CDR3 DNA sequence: TGTGCCAGCACCCTCGGAGAGGAGAGGTCTTATGGCTACACCTTC. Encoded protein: CASTLGEERSYGYTF.

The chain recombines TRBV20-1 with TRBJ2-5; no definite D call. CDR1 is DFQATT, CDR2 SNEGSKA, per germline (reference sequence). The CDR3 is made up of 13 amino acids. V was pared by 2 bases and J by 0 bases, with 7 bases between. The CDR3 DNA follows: TGCAGTGCTAGAAATTGGAACCAAGAGACCCAGTACTTC. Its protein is CSARNWNQETQYF.

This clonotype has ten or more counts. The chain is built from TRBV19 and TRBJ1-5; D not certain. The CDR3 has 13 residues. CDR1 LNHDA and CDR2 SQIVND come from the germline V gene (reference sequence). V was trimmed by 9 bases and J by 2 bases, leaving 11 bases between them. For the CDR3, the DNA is TGTGCCAGCCGGGGTCTGGGCAATCAGCCCCAGCATTTT. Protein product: CASRGLGNQPQHF.

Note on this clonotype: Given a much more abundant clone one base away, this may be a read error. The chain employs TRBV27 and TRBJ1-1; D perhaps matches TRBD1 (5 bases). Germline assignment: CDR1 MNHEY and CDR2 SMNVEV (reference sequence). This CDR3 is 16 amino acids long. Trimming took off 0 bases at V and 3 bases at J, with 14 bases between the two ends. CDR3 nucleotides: TGTGCCAGCAGTTTATCAATCCAGTGGGGGTACACTGAAGCTTTCTTT. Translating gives CASSLSIQWGYTEAFF.

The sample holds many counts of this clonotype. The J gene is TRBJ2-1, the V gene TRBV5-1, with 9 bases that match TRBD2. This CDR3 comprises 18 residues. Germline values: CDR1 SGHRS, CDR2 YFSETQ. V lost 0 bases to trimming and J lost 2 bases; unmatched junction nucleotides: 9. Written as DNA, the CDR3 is TGCGCCAGCAGCTTGGGCCTGACTAGCGGCCTTACCTACAATGAGCAGTTCTTC. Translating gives CASSLGLTSGLTYNEQFF. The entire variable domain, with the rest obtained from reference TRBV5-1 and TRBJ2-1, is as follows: KAGVTQTPRYLIKTRGQQVTLSCSPISGHRSVSWYQQTPGQGLQFLFEYFSETQRNKGNFPGRFSGRQFSNSRSEMNVSTLELGDSALYLCASSLGLTSGLTYNEQFFGPGTRLTVL.

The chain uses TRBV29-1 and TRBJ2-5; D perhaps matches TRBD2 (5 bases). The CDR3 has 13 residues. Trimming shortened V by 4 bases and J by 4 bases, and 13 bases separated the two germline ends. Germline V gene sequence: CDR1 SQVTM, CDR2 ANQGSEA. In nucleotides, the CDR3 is TGCAGCGTTGGGGAGTGGTTGGGAGAGACCCAGTACTTC. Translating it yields CSVGEWLGETQYF. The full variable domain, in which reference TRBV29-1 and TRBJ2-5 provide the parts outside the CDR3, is SAVISQKPSRDICQRGTSLTIQCQVDSQVTMMFWYRQQPGQSLTLIATANQGSEATYESGFVIDKFPISRPNLTFSTLTVSNMSPEDSSIYLCSVGEWLGETQYFGPGTRLLVL.

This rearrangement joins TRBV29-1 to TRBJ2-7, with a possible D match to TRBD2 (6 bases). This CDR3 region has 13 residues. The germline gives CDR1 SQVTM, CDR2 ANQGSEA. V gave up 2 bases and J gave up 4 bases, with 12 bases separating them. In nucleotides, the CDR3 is TGCAGCGTTGAAACGGGGGTAGGGTACGAGCAGTACTTC. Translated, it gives CSVETGVGYEQYF.

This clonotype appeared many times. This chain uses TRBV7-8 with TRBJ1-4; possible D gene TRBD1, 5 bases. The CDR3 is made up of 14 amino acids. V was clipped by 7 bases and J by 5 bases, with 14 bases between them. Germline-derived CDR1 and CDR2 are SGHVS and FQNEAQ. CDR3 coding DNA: TGTGCCAGCACTCGGGGGAGTCTCAATGAAAAACTGTTTTTT. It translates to CASTRGSLNEKLFF.

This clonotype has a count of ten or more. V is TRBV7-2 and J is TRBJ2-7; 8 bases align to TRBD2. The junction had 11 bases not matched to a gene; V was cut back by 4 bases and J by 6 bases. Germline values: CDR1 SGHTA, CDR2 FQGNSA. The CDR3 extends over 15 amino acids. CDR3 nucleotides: TGTGCCAGCAGCTCCACTAGCGGTTCACCCCGCGAGCAGTACTTC. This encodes CASSSTSGSPREQYF.

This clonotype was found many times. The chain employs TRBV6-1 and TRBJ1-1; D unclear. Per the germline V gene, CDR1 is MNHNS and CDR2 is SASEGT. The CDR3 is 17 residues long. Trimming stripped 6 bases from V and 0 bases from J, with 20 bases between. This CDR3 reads CASRFLAAESMNTEAFF. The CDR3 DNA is TGTGCCAGCAGATTTTTGGCAGCAGAAAGCATGAACACTGAAGCTTTCTTT.

The CDR3 DNA is TGTGCCAGCAGCGTAGGAAGCACAGATACGCAGTATTTT. It translates to CASSVGSTDTQYF. The chain has TRBV9 and TRBJ2-3; no reliable D call. CDR1 is SGDLS and CDR2 is YYNGEE in the germline V gene. CDR3 length: 13 residues. V was pared by 0 bases and J by 0 bases, with 2 bases between.

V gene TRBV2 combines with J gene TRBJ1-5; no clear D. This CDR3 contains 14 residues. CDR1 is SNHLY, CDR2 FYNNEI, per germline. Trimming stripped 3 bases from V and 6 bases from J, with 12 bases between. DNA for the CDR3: TGTGCCAGCAGTGAGGGCAAACTGGGTCAGCCCCAGCATTTT. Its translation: CASSEGKLGQPQHF.

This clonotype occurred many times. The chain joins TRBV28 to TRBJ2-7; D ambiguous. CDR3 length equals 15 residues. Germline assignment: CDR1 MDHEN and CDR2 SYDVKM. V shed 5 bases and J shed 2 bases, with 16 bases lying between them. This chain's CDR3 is CASSLDSAVPYEQYF. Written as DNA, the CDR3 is TGTGCCAGCAGTCTTGACTCCGCCGTTCCCTACGAGCAGTACTTC.

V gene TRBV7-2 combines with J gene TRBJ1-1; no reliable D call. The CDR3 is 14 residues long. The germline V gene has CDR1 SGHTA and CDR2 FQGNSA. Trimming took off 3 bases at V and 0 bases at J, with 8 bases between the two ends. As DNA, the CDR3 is TGTGCCAGCAGCTTTGAGAGCTTGAACACTGAAGCTTTCTTT. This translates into CASSFESLNTEAFF. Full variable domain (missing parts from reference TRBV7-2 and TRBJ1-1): GAGVSQSPSNKVTEKGKDVELRCDPISGHTALYWYRQSLGQGLEFLIYFQGNSAPDKSGLPSDRFSAERTGGSVSTLTIQRTQQEDSAVYLCASSFESLNTEAFFGQGTRLTVV.

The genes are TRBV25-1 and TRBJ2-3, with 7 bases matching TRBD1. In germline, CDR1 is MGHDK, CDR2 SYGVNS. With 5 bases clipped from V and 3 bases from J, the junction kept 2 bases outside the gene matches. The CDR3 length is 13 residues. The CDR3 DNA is TGTGCCAGCAGTACGACAGGGACAGATACGCAGTATTTT. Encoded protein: CASSTTGTDTQYF.

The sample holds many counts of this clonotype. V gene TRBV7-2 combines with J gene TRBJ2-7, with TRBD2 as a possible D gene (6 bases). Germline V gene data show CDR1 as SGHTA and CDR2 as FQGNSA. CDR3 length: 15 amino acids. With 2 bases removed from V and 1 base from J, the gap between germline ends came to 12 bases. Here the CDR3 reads CASSLLGGGSYEQYF. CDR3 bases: TGTGCCAGCAGCTTATTGGGAGGAGGGTCCTACGAGCAGTACTTC.

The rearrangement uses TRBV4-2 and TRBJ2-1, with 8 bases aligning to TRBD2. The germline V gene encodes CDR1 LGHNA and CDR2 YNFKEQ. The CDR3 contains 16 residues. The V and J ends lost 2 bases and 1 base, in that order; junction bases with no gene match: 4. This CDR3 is CASSQRSSGSYNEQFF. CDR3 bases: TGTGCCAGCAGCCAACGCTCTAGCGGGTCCTACAATGAGCAGTTCTTC.